One sample yielded the 13 T cell receptor beta chains listed below, sequenced in a study of CD8 T cells in Susac syndrome. With random hexamers, roughly 0.45 to 1 ug RNA was reverse transcribed. TCRdb redid the calling of the immunoSEQ multiplex PCR reads with MiXCR, one entry per CDR3 protein. The sample contains tens of thousands of distinct CDR3 sequences, roughly 94% of which appear only once. Sequencing used CD8+ T cells from PBMCs. These TCRs come from a human donor in good health.

The rearrangement joins TRBV20-1 to TRBJ2-3; tentatively, D is TRBD2 (5 bases). Trimming pared 5 bases from V and 2 bases from J, leaving 14 bases between. CDR3 size: 14 residues. Germline V gene lookup returns CDR1 DFQATT and CDR2 SNEGSKA (reference sequence). CDR3 loop: CSASPTTHTDTQYF. CDR3 sequence (DNA): TGCAGTGCTTCCCCGACTACCCACACAGATACGCAGTATTTT.

The chain employs TRBV29-1 and TRBJ2-1; D is possibly TRBD1 (5 bases). Germline V gives CDR1 SQVTM, CDR2 ANQGSEA. CDR3 length equals 12 residues. V lost 8 bases to trimming and J lost 6 bases, with 14 bases between them. This chain's CDR3 is CSFRVAGNEQFF. The DNA for the CDR3 is TGCAGCTTCAGGGTCGCCGGCAATGAGCAGTTCTTC.

The chain carries TRBV5-6 and TRBJ2-7; D is perhaps TRBD2 (6 bases). The V gene lost 2 bases and the J gene lost 0 bases, with 12 bases spanning the gap. CDR1 and CDR2 from the germline V gene are SGHDT and YYEEEE. CDR3 length: 15 residues. The CDR3 sequence is CASSFGTPSSYEQYV. CDR3 nucleotides: TGTGCCAGCAGCTTCGGGACTCCAAGCTCCTACGAGCAGTACGTC.

The V gene is TRBV7-9, the J gene TRBJ1-5, with D tentatively TRBD1 (6 bases). This CDR3 spans 15 amino acids. CDR1 and CDR2 from the germline V gene are SEHNR and FQNEAQ (reference sequence). V was clipped by 1 base and J by 2 bases, with 9 bases between them. Written as DNA, the CDR3 is TGTGCCAGCAGCTTAGGGGGGGCCGGCAATCAGCCCCAGCATTTT. Protein product: CASSLGGAGNQPQHF.

In its sample, this clonotype was seen once. The rearrangement links TRBV9 to TRBJ2-1, with D uncertain. Per germline, CDR1 SGDLS and CDR2 YYNGEE. The germline V and J ends were trimmed by 7 bases and 9 bases, with 14 bases remaining between them. The CDR3 spans 12 residues. DNA for the CDR3: TGTGCCAGCGCGTTCAATCCCGGTGAGCAGTTCTTC. This translates into CASAFNPGEQFF. Filled out from reference TRBV9 and TRBJ2-1, the complete variable domain reads DSGVTQTPKHLITATGQRVTLRCSPRSGDLSVYWYQQSLDQGLQFLIQYYNGEERAKGNILERFSAQQFPDLHSELNLSSLELGDSALYFCASAFNPGEQFFGPGTRLTVL.

The chain uses TRBV7-9 and TRBJ2-1; 8 bases fit TRBD1. Unmatched junction bases numbered 4, after V lost 3 bases and J lost 15 bases. Germline V gene sequence: CDR1 SEHNR, CDR2 FQNEAQ (reference sequence). The CDR3 is 11 residues long. Here the CDR3 reads CASSLGTGLFF. The DNA of the CDR3 is TGTGCCAGCAGCTTGGGGACAGGCCTGTTCTTC. Full variable domain (missing parts from reference TRBV7-9 and TRBJ2-1): DTGVSQNPRHKITKRGQNVTFRCDPISEHNRLYWYRQTLGQGPEFLTYFQNEAQLEKSRLLSDRFSAERPKGSFSTLEIQRTEQGDSAMYLCASSLGTGLFFGPGTRLTVL.

The rearrangement joins TRBV9 to TRBJ2-4, with unresolved D. CDR3 length: 14 amino acids. The germline V gene has CDR1 SGDLS and CDR2 YYNGEE. V was pared by 4 bases and J by 1 base, with 9 bases between. The CDR3 nucleotides read TGTGCCAGCAGCTTCGGTAGGGCCAAAAACATTCAGTACTTC. Protein product: CASSFGRAKNIQYF.

This sequence joins TRBV30 and TRBJ1-3, with a tentative D call TRBD1 (6 bases). The germline CDR1 and CDR2 sequences are GTSNPN and SVGIG (reference sequence). This CDR3 region has 12 residues. The V and J ends lost 8 bases and 3 bases respectively, with 11 bases between them. The CDR3 DNA reads as TGTGCCCTTCAGGACAGTGGAAACACCATATATTTT. The encoded protein is CALQDSGNTIYF.

The V call is TRBV27, the J call TRBJ1-1, with 9 positions matching TRBD1. The CDR3 has 15 residues. Germline lookup yields CDR1 MNHEY and CDR2 SMNVEV (reference sequence). With 7 bases clipped from V and 7 bases from J, the junction kept 13 bases outside the gene matches. CDR3 residues: CASKDRGIARGEAFF. CDR3 nucleotide sequence: TGTGCCAGCAAGGACAGGGGAATCGCTCGAGGTGAAGCTTTCTTT.

The chain is built from TRBV13 and TRBJ1-1; unclear D gene. The germline gives CDR1 PRHDT, CDR2 FYEKMQ (reference sequence). This CDR3 is 15 amino acids long. V was pared by 5 bases and J by 0 bases, with 13 bases between. DNA for the CDR3: TGTGCCAGCAGCCCCGAATATACAGTGAACACTGAAGCTTTCTTT. Translated, it gives CASSPEYTVNTEAFF.

This clonotype was counted once. The V and J genes are TRBV7-6 and TRBJ1-2; TRBD1 aligns across 8 bases. After removal of 5 bases from V and 4 bases from J, the junction contained 15 bases not matched to a gene. Germline V CDR1 and CDR2: SGHVS, FNYEAQ. This CDR3 spans 17 amino acids. The CDR3 DNA reads TGTGCCAGCAGCGCAACGATACAGGGGGTCGATATCTATGGCTACACCTTC. This sequence encodes CASSATIQGVDIYGYTF.

The chain employs TRBV12-3 or TRBV12-4 and TRBJ2-3; D is tentatively TRBD1 or TRBD2 (5 bases each). The CDR3 spans 13 residues. Trimming removed 4 bases at V and 5 bases at J, with 10 bases between. The DNA for the CDR3 is TGTGCCAGCAGTTCCTCAGGGAGAGATACGCAGTATTTT. Residues: CASSSSGRDTQYF.

V is TRBV7-2 and J is TRBJ2-5; D unresolved. Trimming removed 2 bases from V and 5 bases from J, with 15 bases in between. Germline CDR1 SGHTA, CDR2 FQGNSA. This CDR3 region has 15 residues. CDR3 loop: CASSLNKIERETQYF. CDR3 DNA sequence: TGTGCCAGCAGCTTAAATAAAATTGAAAGGGAGACCCAGTACTTC.